A selection of T cell receptor beta chains follows, all from one sample in a study of blood T cells in healthy people across ages. A single record per CDR3 protein comes from TCRdb applying MiXCR to the 5' RACE reads. The table records fewer than 2 million distinct CDR3 sequences, 35% to 50% of them present only once. Material: blood. The receptors here all came from a human donor in good health. Each CDR3 is given with its conserved first and last residue. D genes are given only for firm matches. Part of the rows lack a size; the others show once, few, many or a class for expanded clones.

.	13	.	TRBV2	TRBJ1-5	CASRETENQPQHF	TGTGCCAGCAGGGAGACAGAAAATCAGCCCCAGCATTTT
.	15	.	TRBV3-1	TRBJ2-1	CASSLDSKVRYEQFF	TGTGCCAGCAGTCTTGACTCAAAAGTTAGGTATGAGCAGTTCTTC
.	12	.	TRBV30	TRBJ1-1	CAWRPSGTEAFF	TGTGCCTGGAGACCGAGTGGCACTGAAGCTTTCTTT
TRBD2	15	.	TRBV6-2/TRBV6-3	TRBJ2-3	CASSRTSGAQDTQYF	TGTGCCAGCAGTCGGACTAGCGGGGCGCAGGATACGCAGTATTTT
.	17	.	TRBV7-2	TRBJ2-3	CASSRTSPGLSTDTQYF	TGTGCCAGCAGCCGTACCTCCCCCGGACTTAGCACAGATACGCAGTATTTT
TRBD1	15	few	TRBV7-3	TRBJ2-1	CASSSTGGASDEQFF	TGTGCCAGCAGCTCCACAGGGGGCGCTTCCGATGAGCAGTTCTTC
.	14	.	TRBV4-3	TRBJ2-1	CASSQDRVSNEQFF	TGCGCCAGCAGCCAAGATAGGGTCAGCAATGAGCAGTTCTTC
TRBD2	13	.	TRBV15	TRBJ2-1	CATSRGGNNEQFF	TGTGCCACCAGCAGGGGAGGGAACAATGAGCAGTTCTTC
.	15	once	TRBV25-1	TRBJ2-1	CASSGWGWVLNEQFF	TGTGCCAGCAGTGGGTGGGGGTGGGTGCTCAATGAGCAGTTCTTC
.	14	few	TRBV29-1	TRBJ2-1	CSTEGGLADNEQFF	TGCAGCACCGAGGGGGGACTGGCCGACAATGAGCAGTTCTTC
.	15	.	TRBV14	TRBJ1-1	CASSPRGALNTEAFF	TGTGCCAGCAGCCCAAGGGGTGCCCTGAACACTGAAGCTTTCTTT
.	16	few	TRBV24-1	TRBJ2-3	CATSEGQLYFTDTQYF	TGTGCCACCAGTGAAGGACAGTTATACTTCACAGATACGCAGTATTTT
.	13	.	TRBV7-2	TRBJ1-1	CASRTQMNTEAFF	TGTGCCAGCAGGACCCAGATGAACACTGAAGCTTTCTTT
.	14	few	TRBV6-6	TRBJ2-7	CASSYIASSYEQYF	TGTGCCAGCAGTTACATCGCTAGCTCCTACGAGCAGTACTTC
TRBD1	16	.	TRBV11-2	TRBJ2-4	CASSLGGRGQNYIQYF	TGTGCCAGCAGCTTAGGGGGCCGGGGACAGAATTACATTCAGTACTTC
.	14	.	TRBV29-1	TRBJ1-1	CSAMGEGMNTEVFF	TGCAGCGCAATGGGGGAGGGGATGAACACTGAAGTTTTCTTT
TRBD2	16	few	TRBV5-1	TRBJ2-5	CASSSTPGLAEETQYF	TGCGCCAGCAGCTCAACACCGGGACTAGCAGAAGAGACCCAGTACTTC
TRBD1	17	few	TRBV10-3	TRBJ2-3	CAISEAWDRLGADTQYF	TGTGCCATCAGTGAGGCCTGGGACAGATTGGGCGCGGATACGCAGTATTTT
.	13	once	TRBV2	TRBJ1-4	CACRQADLEKLFF	TGTGCCTGCAGGCAGGCAGATCTTGAAAAACTGTTTTTT
.	14	.	TRBV6-5	TRBJ2-7	CASRYSDSTYEQYF	TGTGCCAGCAGGTACAGTGACAGCACCTACGAGCAGTACTTC
TRBD2	16	.	TRBV6-4	TRBJ2-7	CAPGRVETLPEETRYF	TGTGCCCCCGGGAGGGTTGAGACACTACCCGAAGAGACCCGGTACTTC
.	15	.	TRBV12-3/TRBV12-4	TRBJ1-2	CASSAGSGEGYGYTF	TGTGCCAGCAGTGCCGGTTCAGGGGAGGGCTATGGCTACACCTTC
.	16	.	TRBV4-1	TRBJ2-1	CASSQALRGGPRGQFF	TGCGCCAGCAGCCAAGCCCTTAGGGGGGGGCCTAGAGGGCAGTTCTTC
TRBD1	17	.	TRBV29-1	TRBJ1-5	CSVYTGTGEGSNQPQHF	TGCAGCGTTTATACCGGGACAGGGGAGGGTAGCAATCAGCCCCAGCATTTT
.	15	.	TRBV15	TRBJ1-1	CATSRDHAGKGEAFF	TGTGCCACCAGCAGAGATCACGCAGGAAAGGGTGAAGCTTTCTTT
.	14	.	TRBV7-2	TRBJ1-1	CASSLQGIGDEAFF	TGTGCCAGCAGCTTACAGGGAATCGGTGATGAAGCTTTCTTT
.	14	.	TRBV11-2	TRBJ2-3	CASSLARITDTQYF	TGTGCCAGCAGCTTAGCTCGGATCACAGATACGCAGTATTTT
.	17	few	TRBV15	TRBJ2-3	CATSRSRSGLVTDTQYF	TGTGCCACCAGCCGGAGCCGGTCAGGGCTGGTAACAGATACGCAGTATTTT
TRBD2	12	.	TRBV3-1	TRBJ2-1	CASSQMETSKFF	TGTGCCAGCAGCCAAATGGAGACTAGCAAGTTCTTC
.	13	many	TRBV5-6	TRBJ2-7	CASSSDLSYEQYF	TGTGCCAGCAGCTCGGATTTGTCCTACGAGCAGTACTTC
.	14	.	TRBV2	TRBJ2-1	CASRAGRIYNEQFF	TGTGCCAGCAGAGCAGGACGGATATACAATGAGCAGTTCTTC